The entry below gives a single T cell receptor (beta chain) sequence along with its context. This record belongs to a study of blood T cell repertoires in COVID-19. Individuals drawn from around 25 US areas were roughly 18 to 89 years old. Clones were sequenced by immunoSEQ multiplex PCR, and TCRdb holds only the in-frame ones, with some missing. Here the sample spans over 200,000 clones, 84% being singletons. Material for sequencing was PBMCs or T cells enriched from blood (not recorded which). The clonotype originates from a man in his fifties or sixties who had recovered from COVID-19.

CDR3 sequence reads: CASSWGFPAEQYF. The CDR3 DNA reads TGTGCCAGCAGCTGGGGCTTCCCAGCCGAGCAGTACTTC. This sequence joins TRBV5-6 and TRBJ2-7; tentative D call: TRBD1 (5 bases). Trimming took off 3 bases at V and 6 bases at J, with 13 bases between the two ends. Germline CDR1 reads SGHDT; CDR2 reads YYEEEE. The CDR3 runs 13 residues.